The T cell receptor beta chain described here comes from a study of shared clonotypes between healthy human individuals. Naive CD8 cells lacked CD45RO and underwent positive selection for CCR7, leaving out terminally differentiated effector memory CD45RA+ cells. The assay was immunoSEQ multiplex PCR, and TCRdb's table has in-frame clones only and misses some. This table has around 2.1 million clones, approximately 94% appearing once. V was shortened by 6 bases and J by 7 bases, with 18 bases between the two germline ends. In germline, CDR1 is SGHDN, CDR2 FVKESK. This CDR3 region has 15 residues. The sample was naive CD8+ T cells from PBMCs. This TCR came from a man in his late teens or twenties in good health. Some clones in this sample may be carry-over from other donors' samples. This sequence joins TRBV14 and TRBJ2-2; weak D call: TRBD1 (6 bases). The CDR3, as DNA: TGTGCCAGCAGAGGGACATCCACCAGGGGCGGGGAGCTGTTTTTT. It translates to CASRGTSTRGGELFF.